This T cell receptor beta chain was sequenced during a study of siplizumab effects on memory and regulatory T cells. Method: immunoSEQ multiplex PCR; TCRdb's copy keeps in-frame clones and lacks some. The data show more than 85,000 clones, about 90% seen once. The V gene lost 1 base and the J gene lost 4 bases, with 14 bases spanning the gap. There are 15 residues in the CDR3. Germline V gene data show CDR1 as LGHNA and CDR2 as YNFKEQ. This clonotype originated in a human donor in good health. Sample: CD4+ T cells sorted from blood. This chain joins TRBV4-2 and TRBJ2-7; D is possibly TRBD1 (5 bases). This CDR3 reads CASSQAQGITYEQYF. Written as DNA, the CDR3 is TGTGCCAGCAGCCAAGCCCAGGGTATCACATACGAGCAGTACTTC.